This T cell receptor (beta chain) was retrieved from a study of CD8+ T cells in alopecia areata. Overall study: Treated patients received oral tofacitinib, 5 to 10 mg twice daily. Study findings and constraints: TCRs were shared less clearly across patients than in mice, possibly for HLA-related reasons.

Germline assignment: CDR1 SGHRS and CDR2 YFSETQ. The CDR3 totals 16 residues. In each case, RNA was isolated and then reverse transcribed into cDNA as the sequencing template. The protocol was immunoSEQ multiplex PCR, while the TCRdb copy is restricted to in-frame clones and leaves out a portion. There are 100,000 to 150,000 clones in the sample; more than 40% occur only once, and under 20% lies in the top ten. Samples from alopecia areata patients were lesional scalp punch biopsies and peripheral blood. A word on this clone: Its antigen is currently unknown.

The input for sequencing was CD8+ T cells sorted from blood, taken at week 0. The chain employs TRBV5-1 and TRBJ2-5; D uncertain. The last part of the DNA fits TRBJ2-7 better; the J call may be wrong. The TCR comes from a human donor with alopecia areata. CDR3 protein: CASSFHGSSISYEQYF. For the CDR3, the DNA is TGCGCCAGCAGCTTCCATGGGTCGAGTATCTCCTACGAGCAGTACTTC.